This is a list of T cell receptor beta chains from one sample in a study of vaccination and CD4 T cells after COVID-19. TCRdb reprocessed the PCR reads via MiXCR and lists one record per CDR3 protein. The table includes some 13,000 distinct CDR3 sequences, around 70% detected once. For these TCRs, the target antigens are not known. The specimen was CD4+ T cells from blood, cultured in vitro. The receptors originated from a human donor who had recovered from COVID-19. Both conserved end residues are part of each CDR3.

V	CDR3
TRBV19	CASSIGGYQTQYF
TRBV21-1	CASSVDRAREGRSEWQFF
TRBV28	CASSTGQALDTF
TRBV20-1	CSAPDPWGTDTQYF
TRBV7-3	CAGSSYLSDEQFF
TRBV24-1	CATSEAGGSLNQPQHF
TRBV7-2	CASSLLAGGFREQFF
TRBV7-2	CASSLGGGSSNQPQHF
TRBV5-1	CASSPETGASQPQHF
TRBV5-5	CASSRDINQPQHF
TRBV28	CASSDNRLAETYEQYF
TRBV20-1	CSASNAGGPGEQYF
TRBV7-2	CASSLWMAGGKTGELFF
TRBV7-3	CASSLGQGHNEQFF
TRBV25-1	CASRDRTGRGYTF
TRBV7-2	CASSWEGSAYGYTF
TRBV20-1	CSARDPQVANYGYTF
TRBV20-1	CSATGQLNTEAFF
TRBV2	CASHEKQVVTEAFF
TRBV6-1	CASSLRVSPLHF
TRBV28	CASAVGGLAYEQYF
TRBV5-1	CASSLATGGDTEAFF
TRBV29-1	CSVESGGNTQYF
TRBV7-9	CASSLAAGSSPLHF
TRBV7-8	CASSRTGSGNSPLHF
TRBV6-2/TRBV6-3	CASVRGQPYEQYF
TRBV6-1	CASRGQGAHYGYTF
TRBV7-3	CASSLIGTANSPLHF
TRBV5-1	CASSTGRGQETQYF